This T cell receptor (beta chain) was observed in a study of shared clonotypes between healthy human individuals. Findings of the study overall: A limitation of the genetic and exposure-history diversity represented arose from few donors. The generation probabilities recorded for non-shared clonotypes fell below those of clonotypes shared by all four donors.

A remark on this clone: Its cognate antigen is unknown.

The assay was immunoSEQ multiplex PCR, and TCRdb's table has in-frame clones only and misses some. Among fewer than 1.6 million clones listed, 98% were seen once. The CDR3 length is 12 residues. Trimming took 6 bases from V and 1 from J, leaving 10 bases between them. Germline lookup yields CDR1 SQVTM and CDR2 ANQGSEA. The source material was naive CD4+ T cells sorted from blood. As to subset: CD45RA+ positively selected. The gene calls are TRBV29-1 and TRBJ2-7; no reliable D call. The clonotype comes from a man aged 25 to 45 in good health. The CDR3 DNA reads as TGCAGCGTCGTGGACGGATCCTACGAGCAGTACTTC. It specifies CSVVDGSYEQYF.